The T cell receptor (beta chain) described here comes from a study of blood T cell repertoires in COVID-19. On the study more broadly: Sample material is recorded as cDNA or gDNA derived from T cells, B-cell-depleted T cells, or PBMCs.

Original data processing: Reference gene primer amplification yielded estimated nucleated cell counts. The assay was immunoSEQ multiplex PCR, and TCRdb's table has in-frame clones only and misses some. The V and J calls and the clone size are those of that table, but D and trimming were determined from the DNA. The table records 300,000 to 350,000 clones, roughly nine tenths of them present only once. Losses at the gene ends were 2 bases for V and 6 bases for J; bases not matched to a gene: 10. The CDR3 consists of 16 residues. Per germline, CDR1 SNHLY and CDR2 FYNNEI. This sequence joins TRBV2 and TRBJ2-1; 7 nucleotides line up with TRBD1. Sequenced material: PBMCs or T cells enriched from blood (not recorded which). The TCR was taken from a woman in her twenties or thirties who had been exposed to COVID-19. CDR3 protein: CASSEWDSGGGNEQFF. As DNA, the CDR3 is TGTGCCAGCAGTGAATGGGACAGTGGTGGTGGCAATGAGCAGTTCTTC.